A selection of T cell receptor beta chains follows, all from one sample in a study of blood T cell repertoires in COVID-19. This table comes from immunoSEQ multiplex PCR, and its TCRdb copy is limited to in-frame clones, with some not included. The data show 150,000 to 170,000 clones, with about 73% seen just once and under 2% held by the top ten. The sample was peripheral blood. The receptors derive from a man older than 75 with acute or convalescent COVID-19. Each CDR3 is given with its conserved first and last residue. A D gene is named only where the DNA matches it firmly. The size field is filled for only some rows; it gives once, few, many or a size class.

j_call clone_size v_call d_call cdr3_nt cdr3_aa
TRBJ1-1 - TRBV5-4 TRBD1 TGTGCCAGCAGCTCAGAACAGGGGAGCACTGAAGCTTTCTTT CASSSEQGSTEAFF
TRBJ2-1 - TRBV19 - TGTGCCAGTAGTGCCGGGACTCCTAGCTCCTACAATGAGCAGTTCTTC CASSAGTPSSYNEQFF
TRBJ1-2 - TRBV24-1 - TGTGCCACCAGTGATTCGAGAACAGGGACGGGTGGCTACACCTTC CATSDSRTGTGGYTF
TRBJ1-3 - TRBV6-5 - TGTGCCAGCAGTCACGACATGGATAGAAACACCATATATTTT CASSHDMDRNTIYF
TRBJ2-2 few TRBV5-4 - TGTGCCAGCAGCTTGGGCGGGGCGGCCGGGGAGCTGTTTTTT CASSLGGAAGELFF
TRBJ2-1 - TRBV5-1 - TGCGCCAGCAGCTTGGTGCCAGGGATCCAAAATGAGCAGTTCTTC CASSLVPGIQNEQFF
TRBJ1-5 few TRBV19 - TGTGCCAGTAGTATATTGGAGGCCATGCAGCCCCAGCATTTT CASSILEAMQPQHF
TRBJ2-1 - TRBV29-1 - TGCAGCGTTGAGAGAGGGAGGGGGGGTGAGCAGTTCTTC CSVERGRGGEQFF
TRBJ2-2 - TRBV10-3 TRBD1 TGTGCCATCAGGGGACAGGGTCTTGGCGGGGAGCTGTTTTTT CAIRGQGLGGELFF
TRBJ2-2 - TRBV19 TRBD1 TGTGCCAGTACCCTAACTCCGGGACAGGGGGCGAACACCGGGGAGCTGTTTTTT CASTLTPGQGANTGELFF
TRBJ1-2 - TRBV28 - TGTGCCAGCAGTCTCACCTCCACAGAGAACTATGGCTACACCTTC CASSLTSTENYGYTF
TRBJ1-2 - TRBV19 - TGTGCCAGTAGTATATTTGCAGGCGGCGGGGGCTACACCTTC CASSIFAGGGGYTF
TRBJ1-3 few TRBV9 TRBD1 TGTGCCAGCAGCCCAACGGGACAGCGAGGAAACACCATATATTTT CASSPTGQRGNTIYF
TRBJ1-1 - TRBV24-1 - TGTGCCACCAGTAAAGGTTCGGGGAGAGGCACTGAAGCTTTCTTT CATSKGSGRGTEAFF
TRBJ1-1 - TRBV28 - TGTGCCAGCAGCCTCAACCCCGGGGGGGGGCAGCGGTTTGGAGGCTTCTTT CASSLNPGGGQRFGGFF
TRBJ2-4 once TRBV18 TRBD1 TGTGCCAGCTCACGGGACAGATCCAAAAACATTCAGTACTTC CASSRDRSKNIQYF
TRBJ2-3 - TRBV24-1 - TGTGCCACCAGTGGCAGGGGCTCTAGCACAGATACGCAGTATTTT CATSGRGSSTDTQYF
TRBJ1-4 few TRBV18 - TGTGCCAGCTCACCACCAGGGAGTGAAAAACTGTTTTTT CASSPPGSEKLFF
TRBJ2-5 - TRBV12-3/TRBV12-4 - TGTGCCAGCAGTTTCTCGGGGAAGGAGACCCAGTACTTC CASSFSGKETQYF
TRBJ2-1 - TRBV5-1 TRBD2 TGCGCCAGCAGTTGGAGATCTAGCGGGGGGGCAAACAATGAGCAGTTCTTC CASSWRSSGGANNEQFF
TRBJ2-5 - TRBV28 TRBD1 TGTGCCAGCAGTTTATTCGGACAGGGGGCAGAGACCCAGTACTTC CASSLFGQGAETQYF
TRBJ2-2 - TRBV5-4 - TGTGCCAGCAGCTTGCTCCCCGGGGACACCGGGGAGCTGTTTTTT CASSLLPGDTGELFF
TRBJ2-5 - TRBV29-1 TRBD1 TGCAGCGTTGAGGGGGGACAGGGGAAAGAGACCCAGTACTTC CSVEGGQGKETQYF
TRBJ2-3 few TRBV9 TRBD1 TGTGCCAGCAGCGTAGTAGGCACAGGGGGCGCGAGTTTT CASSVVGTGGASF
TRBJ1-3 - TRBV11-2 - TGTGCCAGCAGCTCCCAGGGCACCTCTGGAAACACCATATATTTT CASSSQGTSGNTIYF
TRBJ2-1 - TRBV24-1 - TGTGCCACCAGTGATGGACAGCTATACAATGAGCAGTTCTTC CATSDGQLYNEQFF
TRBJ2-1 - TRBV5-4 TRBD2 TGTGCCAGCAGCTTGACTAGCGGGGAACTGTTCTTC CASSLTSGELFF
TRBJ1-4 - TRBV11-2 TRBD1 TGTGCCAGCAGCCCACGACAGGGGAGGGCTAATGAAAAACTGTTTTTT CASSPRQGRANEKLFF
TRBJ2-2 - TRBV7-2 - TGTGCCAGCAGCCGCCGCCAGGGGAACACCGGGGAGCTGTTTTTT CASSRRQGNTGELFF
TRBJ2-7 - TRBV5-8 TRBD2 TGTGCCAGCAGCTTCAGTCTAGCGGGTTTAACCTACGAGCAGTACTTC CASSFSLAGLTYEQYF
TRBJ1-2 few TRBV10-3 - TGTGCCATCAGGGGACAAGGTGGGATGGGCTACACCTTC CAIRGQGGMGYTF
TRBJ2-4 - TRBV6-2/TRBV6-3 TRBD2 TGTGCCAGCAGTCGAGGACTAGCGGGGAACAAAAACATTCAGTACTTC CASSRGLAGNKNIQYF
TRBJ2-7 - TRBV7-7 TRBD2 TGTGCTAGCAGCTTAACGCGGGGGAGCTACGAGCAGTACTTC CASSLTRGSYEQYF
TRBJ2-5 - TRBV11-1 TRBD2 TGTGCCAGCAGCTCTAGCGGAACCCAAGAGACCCAGTACTTC CASSSSGTQETQYF
TRBJ2-3 many TRBV6-4 TRBD2 TGTGCCAGCAGCGCGACTAGCGGGGGCACAGATACGCAGTATTTT CASSATSGGTDTQYF
TRBJ2-2 - TRBV7-6 - TGTGCCAGCAGCTTAGTGGGACGGGGGGCAGACACCGGGGAGCTGTTTTTT CASSLVGRGADTGELFF
TRBJ1-6 - TRBV27 - TGTGCCAGCACCCAGGGGAGAGGCCCACCCTATAATTCACCCCTCCACTTT CASTQGRGPPYNSPLHF
TRBJ2-7 - TRBV6-5 TRBD1 TGTGCCAGCAGTCAACGGACAGGGCAGGAGCAGTACTTC CASSQRTGQEQYF
TRBJ2-5 - TRBV24-1 - TGTGCCACCAGTGATTTTGCGGCCCGAGGGGAGACCCAGTACTTC CATSDFAARGETQYF
TRBJ1-1 - TRBV15 TRBD1 TGTGCCACCAGCAGAGATCGAATGACAGGGGACACTGAAGCTTTCTTT CATSRDRMTGDTEAFF
TRBJ1-5 once TRBV24-1 - TGTGCCACCAGTGGTACAACAGGGTCTCATAGCAATCAGCCCCAGCATTTT CATSGTTGSHSNQPQHF
TRBJ1-4 - TRBV18 TRBD1 TGTGCCAGCTCACCCGGACAGGGTCCTGAAAAACTGTTTTTT CASSPGQGPEKLFF